This is a list of T cell receptor beta chains from one sample in a study of a mutant IDH1 vaccine in newly diagnosed glioma. Profiling relied on immunoSEQ multiplex PCR, and the TCRdb table lists in-frame clones only, not all of them. The sample records 30,000 to 35,000 clones, 90% being singletons. These receptors' antigens are unknown. Sample: PBMCs, taken from a glioma patient whose treatment included an IDH1 peptide vaccine. These receptor sequences come from a man between 18 and 35 years old with glioma. CDR3s include the opening cysteine and the closing phenylalanine or tryptophan. Fields, in order: clone size, D gene, J gene, V gene, CDR3 protein, CDR3 DNA. D genes are given only for firm matches. Expanded clones get a size class; other rows say once, few or many, or leave the size out.

>-|-|TRBJ1-5|TRBV30
CAAAGGWDQPQHF
TGTGCCGCCGCGGGGGGCTGGGATCAGCCCCAGCATTTT
>few|-|TRBJ1-3|TRBV2
CASSRRTTGNTIYF
TGTGCCAGCAGTCGGCGGACCACTGGAAACACCATATATTTT
>-|TRBD1|TRBJ1-6|TRBV5-4
CASSLETGDNSPLHF
TGTGCCAGCAGCTTGGAGACAGGGGATAATTCACCCCTCCACTTT
>-|-|TRBJ1-5|TRBV19
CASSMKGGNQPQHF
TGTGCCAGTAGTATGAAGGGCGGCAATCAGCCCCAGCATTTT
>-|TRBD2|TRBJ2-2|TRBV6-5
CASSKTSANTGELFF
TGTGCCAGCAGTAAGACTAGCGCGAACACCGGGGAGCTGTTTTTT
>-|-|TRBJ1-1|TRBV4-2
CASSQGHRDVNTEAFF
TGTGCCAGCAGCCAAGGCCACCGGGACGTGAACACTGAAGCTTTCTTT
>-|TRBD2|TRBJ2-1|TRBV6-1
CASSARLGGASGSGEQFF
TGTGCCAGCAGTGCAAGATTAGGGGGGGCTAGCGGGAGTGGTGAGCAGTTCTTC
>-|TRBD1|TRBJ1-4|TRBV7-8
CASSLVPGGNEKLFF
TGTGCCAGCAGCTTAGTCCCAGGGGGCAATGAAAAACTGTTTTTT
>-|TRBD1|TRBJ1-1|TRBV4-1
CASSQEGQGNRNTEAFF
TGCGCCAGCAGCCAAGAGGGACAGGGGAACCGGAACACTGAAGCTTTCTTT
>once|-|TRBJ1-3|TRBV30
CAWSVGGGDGNTIYF
TGTGCCTGGAGTGTAGGGGGAGGGGATGGAAACACCATATATTTT
>few|-|TRBJ2-3|TRBV7-2
CASSLVGLFTDTQYF
TGTGCCAGCAGCTTGGTTGGGCTTTTCACAGATACGCAGTATTTT
>-|TRBD1|TRBJ2-7|TRBV7-6
CASSSKQGAYEQYF
TGTGCCAGCAGCTCGAAACAGGGGGCCTACGAGCAGTACTTC
>-|TRBD1|TRBJ2-1|TRBV29-1
CSVEGTGMNNEQFF
TGCAGCGTTGAAGGGACAGGGATGAACAATGAGCAGTTCTTC
>-|-|TRBJ1-2|TRBV9
CASSPAGNYGYTF
TGTGCCAGCAGCCCAGCGGGAAACTATGGCTACACCTTC
>-|-|TRBJ1-1|TRBV27
CASSPSGDTEAFF
TGTGCCAGCAGTCCATCGGGTGACACTGAAGCTTTCTTT
>once|-|TRBJ2-2|TRBV6-6
CASRRPGANTGELFF
TGTGCCAGCAGGCGCCCGGGAGCGAACACCGGGGAGCTGTTTTTT
>-|-|TRBJ1-2|TRBV2
CASSGGRVNYGYTF
TGTGCCAGCAGTGGAGGGCGGGTGAACTATGGCTACACCTTC
>-|TRBD1|TRBJ2-7|TRBV5-1
CASSWGTGMIYEQYF
TGCGCCAGCAGCTGGGGGACAGGAATGATCTACGAGCAGTACTTC
>-|-|TRBJ1-3|TRBV7-9
CASNRNSGNTIYF
TGTGCCAGCAATCGGAACTCTGGAAACACCATATATTTT
>-|TRBD2|TRBJ2-3|TRBV5-4
CASSSQAGGTDTQYF
TGTGCCAGCAGCTCCCAAGCGGGAGGAACAGATACGCAGTATTTT
>-|TRBD2|TRBJ2-1|TRBV6-5
CASSHSGSAHNEQFF
TGTGCCAGCAGTCATAGCGGGAGTGCCCACAATGAGCAGTTCTTC
>-|-|TRBJ2-3|TRBV2
CASSETGSNTDTQYF
TGTGCCAGCAGTGAAACAGGGAGTAACACAGATACGCAGTATTTT
>-|-|TRBJ2-7|TRBV6-1
CASSTRLGLETYF
TGTGCCAGCAGTACCCGACTGGGCTTAGAGACGTACTTC
>once|TRBD1|TRBJ2-7|TRBV5-6
CASSLGTGWGYEQYF
TGTGCCAGCAGCTTGGGGACAGGCTGGGGGTACGAGCAGTACTTC
>-|TRBD1|TRBJ2-2|TRBV5-1
CASSLDSGTGKGGELFF
TGCGCCAGCAGCTTGGATTCCGGGACAGGGAAGGGCGGGGAGCTGTTTTTT
>-|TRBD1|TRBJ1-1|TRBV2
CASSEQGVNTEAFF
TGTGCCAGCAGTGAGCAGGGGGTGAACACTGAAGCTTTCTTT
>-|-|TRBJ2-2|TRBV5-4
CASSLGGFDTGELFF
TGTGCCAGCAGCTTGGGGGGCTTTGACACCGGGGAGCTGTTTTTT
>once|TRBD2|TRBJ2-3|TRBV30
CAWSVGSGRGDAQYF
TGTGCCTGGAGTGTAGGTAGCGGGAGAGGGGATGCGCAGTATTTT
>-|-|TRBJ1-1|TRBV5-1
CASSLVKKNTEAFF
TGCGCCAGCAGCTTGGTTAAAAAGAACACTGAAGCTTTCTTT
>-|TRBD1|TRBJ1-5|TRBV7-2
CASSLSQGVRQPQHF
TGTGCCAGCAGCTTGTCACAGGGGGTTAGGCAGCCCCAGCATTTT
>-|-|TRBJ2-7|TRBV14
CASGTASYEQYF
TGTGCCAGCGGGACGGCCTCCTACGAGCAGTACTTC
>-|-|TRBJ2-1|TRBV6-6
CASSYWGPGEKFF
TGTGCCAGCAGTTACTGGGGGCCGGGGGAGAAGTTCTTC
>-|-|TRBJ1-2|TRBV7-2
CASSGGGARGYTF
TGTGCCAGCAGCGGTGGCGGGGCTCGCGGCTACACCTTC
>-|-|TRBJ2-2|TRBV6-1
CASSVQATDGELFF
TGTGCCAGCAGTGTGCAGGCCACGGACGGGGAGCTGTTTTTT
>-|-|TRBJ2-3|TRBV29-1
CSVGNRETATDTQYF
TGCAGCGTGGGAAACAGGGAGACCGCCACAGATACGCAGTATTTT
>-|-|TRBJ2-3|TRBV30
CAWSVSPADLFF
TGTGCCTGGAGTGTAAGCCCCGCCGACTTGTTTTTT
>-|-|TRBJ1-2|TRBV7-9
CASSLENYGYTF
TGTGCCAGCAGCTTGGAGAACTATGGCTACACCTTC
>-|-|TRBJ2-1|TRBV2
CASSAGGNEQFF
TGTGCCAGCAGTGCGGGTGGGAATGAGCAGTTCTTC
>-|-|TRBJ1-1|TRBV7-2
CASSLEPSPAVEAFF
TGTGCCAGCAGCTTAGAACCTTCCCCGGCGGTCGAAGCTTTCTTT
>-|-|TRBJ1-3|TRBV7-8
CASSLPDPTRNTIYF
TGTGCCAGCAGCCTGCCTGACCCGACAAGAAACACCATATATTTT
>few|TRBD1|TRBJ1-5|TRBV18
CASSKTGGSEPQHF
TGTGCCAGCTCAAAGACAGGGGGCAGTGAGCCCCAGCATTTT
>-|-|TRBJ1-3|TRBV7-2
CASSLQIFGNTIYF
TGTGCCAGCAGCTTACAAATTTTTGGAAACACCATATATTTT
>-|TRBD2|TRBJ2-7|TRBV5-6
CASSGLAVLDEQYF
TGTGCCAGCAGCGGACTAGCGGTTCTGGACGAGCAGTACTTC
>-|TRBD1|TRBJ1-1|TRBV6-1
CASSADRVNTEAFF
TGTGCCAGCAGTGCCGACAGGGTGAACACTGAAGCTTTCTTT
>once|-|TRBJ2-7|TRBV6-5
CASSRGRLPYEQYF
TGTGCCAGCAGTCGGGGTCGCCTACCCTACGAGCAGTACTTC
>-|TRBD1|TRBJ1-2|TRBV19
CASSIDRALAGYTF
TGTGCCAGTAGTATCGACAGGGCCCTAGCTGGCTACACCTTC
>-|-|TRBJ2-2|TRBV7-2
CASSLARGDTGELFF
TGTGCCAGCAGCTTAGCCCGGGGAGACACCGGGGAGCTGTTTTTT
>-|-|TRBJ1-5|TRBV30
CAWSEGSQGAQHF
TGTGCCTGGAGTGAAGGGTCTCAGGGAGCCCAGCATTTT
>-|-|TRBJ1-6|TRBV4-3
CASSQGGRNSPLHF
TGCGCCAGCAGCCAAGGGGGCCGGAATTCACCCCTCCACTTT
>-|TRBD2|TRBJ2-2|TRBV10-2
CASSRGLAGGGGELFF
TGCGCCAGCAGTCGCGGGTTAGCGGGAGGGGGCGGGGAGCTGTTTTTT
>-|-|TRBJ2-2|TRBV29-1
CSVVDFGELFF
TGCAGCGTTGTAGACTTCGGGGAGCTGTTTTTT